Following are 21 T cell receptor beta chains from one sample sequenced in a study of PD-L1 blockade in urothelial cancer. TCRdb's table, derived via immunoSEQ multiplex PCR, lists solely in-frame clones and lacks some. The sample lists more than 70,000 clones; less than 90% were seen once. Sequencing used PBMCs, obtained around atezolizumab (anti-PD-L1) treatment. Receptor source: a man in his sixties with urothelial cancer.

This CDR3 reads CASSPLGLAGAQETQYF. Written as DNA, the CDR3 is TGCGCCAGCAGCCCGTTGGGGCTAGCGGGGGCCCAAGAGACCCAGTACTTC. The V gene is TRBV5-1, the J gene TRBJ2-5, with 10 positions matching TRBD2. With 4 bases clipped from V and 1 base from J, the junction kept 10 bases outside the gene matches. This CDR3 spans 17 amino acids. Per the germline V gene, CDR1 is SGHRS and CDR2 is YFSETQ. The whole variable domain, filled in from reference TRBV5-1 and TRBJ2-5, reads KAGVTQTPRYLIKTRGQQVTLSCSPISGHRSVSWYQQTPGQGLQFLFEYFSETQRNKGNFPGRFSGRQFSNSRSEMNVSTLELGDSALYLCASSPLGLAGAQETQYFGPGTRLLVL.

The chain joins TRBV7-9 to TRBJ1-4; 7 bases are shared with TRBD1. The junction had 8 bases not matched to a gene; V was cut back by 1 base and J by 6 bases. The CDR3 consists of 16 residues. The germline CDR1 and CDR2 sequences are SEHNR and FQNEAQ (reference sequence). CDR3 in amino acids: CASSLGRGTVDEKLFF. The DNA for the CDR3 is TGTGCCAGCAGCTTAGGGAGAGGGACAGTAGATGAAAAACTGTTTTTT.

The chain has TRBV2 and TRBJ1-1, with TRBD1 matching over 7 bases. Trimming removed 6 bases from V and 7 bases from J; junction bases left unmatched: 11. There are 14 residues in the CDR3. Germline CDR1 and CDR2: SNHLY and FYNNEI. CDR3 amino acids: CASSESQTGYEAFF. CDR3 nucleotide sequence: TGTGCCAGCAGCGAATCCCAGACAGGGTATGAAGCTTTCTTT.

The V and J genes are TRBV6-5 and TRBJ2-3; TRBD1 matches 9 bases. This CDR3 has 16 residues. Germline loops: CDR1 MNHEY, CDR2 SVGAGI. The trim removed 4 bases at V and 1 base at J, leaving 6 bases unmatched. CDR3 sequence: CASSSVRTGGTDTQYF. In DNA form, the CDR3 reads TGTGCCAGCAGTTCCGTAAGGACAGGGGGCACAGATACGCAGTATTTT.

V gene TRBV18 combines with J gene TRBJ2-7; possibly TRBD1 for D (6 bases). Between the trimmed V and J ends, which lost 0 bases and 1 base, there was a span of 13 bases. Germline CDR1 is KGHSH and CDR2 is LQKENI. The CDR3 sequence is 16 residues long. The CDR3 nucleotides read TGTGCCAGCTCACCACCTCCGGACAGACCATCCTACGAGCAGTACTTC. The encoded protein is CASSPPPDRPSYEQYF.

V and J are TRBV10-2 and TRBJ2-2; 9 nucleotides line up with TRBD1. CDR1 and CDR2 from the germline V gene are WSHSY and SAAADI. After removal of 4 bases from V and 5 bases from J, the junction contained 5 bases not matched to a gene. This CDR3 comprises 15 residues. The CDR3 DNA follows: TGCGCCAGCAGTGTGGGACAGGGACGGACCGGGGAGCTGTTTTTT. This sequence encodes CASSVGQGRTGELFF.

The chain is built from TRBV18 and TRBJ2-6, with D perhaps matching TRBD1 (6 bases). V was trimmed by 3 bases and J by 1 base, leaving 10 bases between them. Germline V gene sequence: CDR1 KGHSH, CDR2 LQKENI. This CDR3 is 16 amino acids long. The chain's CDR3 is CASSPPRGSGANVLTF. Written as DNA, the CDR3 is TGTGCCAGCTCACCCCCGAGGGGGTCTGGGGCCAACGTCCTGACTTTC.

The V call is TRBV5-5, the J call TRBJ2-7, with 8 positions matching TRBD1. V lost 3 bases to trimming and J lost 4 bases; unmatched junction nucleotides: 9. The CDR3 runs 15 residues. Germline CDR1 is SGHKS and CDR2 is YYEKEE (reference sequence). CDR3 sequence reads: CASSSPGQGGYEQYF. The CDR3 DNA reads TGTGCCAGCAGCTCCCCCGGACAGGGTGGTTACGAGCAGTACTTC. The full variable domain, with the rest looked up from reference TRBV5-5 and TRBJ2-7, is DAGVTQSPTHLIKTRGQQVTLRCSPISGHKSVSWYQQVLGQGPQFIFQYYEKEERGRGNFPDRFSARQFPNYSSELNVNALLLGDSALYLCASSSPGQGGYEQYFGPGTRLTVT.

The chain's CDR3 is CASSVGTVLNYGYTF. CDR3 in DNA: TGTGCCAGTAGTGTCGGGACAGTACTTAACTATGGCTACACCTTC. This chain uses TRBV19 with TRBJ1-2; TRBD1 matches 7 bases. Germline lookup yields CDR1 LNHDA and CDR2 SQIVND (reference sequence). The trim removed 5 bases at V and 1 base at J, leaving 7 bases unmatched. The CDR3 is 15 amino acids. The full variable domain, in which reference TRBV19 and TRBJ1-2 provide the parts outside the CDR3, is DGGITQSPKYLFRKEGQNVTLSCEQNLNHDAMYWYRQDPGQGLRLIYYSQIVNDFQKGDIAEGYSVSREKKESFPLTVTSAQKNPTAFYLCASSVGTVLNYGYTFGSGTRLTVV.

This rearrangement joins TRBV27 to TRBJ1-2, with TRBD1 matching over 9 bases. Trimming at V came to 3 bases and at J to 12 bases, leaving 5 bases not matched to a gene. CDR1 and CDR2 from the germline V gene are MNHEY and SMNVEV (reference sequence). The CDR3 is 12 amino acids. This chain's CDR3 is CASSFTGGAHTF. The CDR3 coding sequence is TGTGCCAGCAGTTTCACAGGGGGCGCGCACACCTTC.

This clone was seen more than once but under ten times. V is TRBV5-1 and J is TRBJ2-7; unclear D gene. Germline CDR1 SGHRS, CDR2 YFSETQ. V lost 0 bases to trimming and J lost 0 bases, with 7 bases between them. CDR3 length: 14 amino acids. The CDR3 is CASSLAESSYEQYF. In nucleotides, the CDR3 is TGCGCCAGCAGCTTGGCCGAGAGCTCCTACGAGCAGTACTTC.

The rearrangement uses TRBV14 and TRBJ2-5; 7 positions match TRBD1. The V gene end was trimmed by 5 bases and the J gene end by 3 bases; junction bases not matched to a gene: 9. The CDR3 totals 15 residues. The germline gives CDR1 SGHDN, CDR2 FVKESK. Here the CDR3 reads CASSKMYGTEETQYF. The CDR3 DNA reads TGTGCCAGCAGCAAGATGTACGGGACAGAAGAGACCCAGTACTTC.

The V and J genes are TRBV7-9 and TRBJ1-2; 7 bases line up with TRBD1. J lost 8 bases, V lost 4 bases, and 10 bases had no gene match. This CDR3 contains 14 residues. Germline CDR1 is SEHNR and CDR2 is FQNEAQ (reference sequence). The CDR3, as DNA: TGTGCCAGCAGCTCGACTGAGACAGGGAAAGGCTACACCTTC. Translating gives CASSSTETGKGYTF.

This clone was observed a handful of times. The chain uses TRBV11-2 and TRBJ2-3; 8 bases map to TRBD1. The CDR3 covers 16 residues. CDR1 and CDR2 from the germline V gene are SGHAT and FQNNGV. V shed 4 bases, J shed 0 bases, and the junction held 6 bases outside the gene matches. The CDR3 protein is CASSSGQGTSTDTQYF. In DNA, the CDR3 is TGTGCCAGCAGCTCAGGACAGGGAACTAGCACAGATACGCAGTATTTT.

The chain uses TRBV4-1 and TRBJ2-3; tentatively, D is TRBD1 (5 bases). The V gene's germline CDR1 is MGHRA and CDR2 YSYEKL. The CDR3 has 17 amino acids. The V gene lost 4 bases and the J gene lost 3 bases, with 20 bases spanning the gap. Here the CDR3 reads CASSRHPGKEDTDTQYF. CDR3 bases: TGCGCCAGCAGCCGTCACCCAGGGAAAGAGGATACAGATACGCAGTATTTT.

For the CDR3, the DNA is TGTGCCAGCAGCTTAGAGGGGTTCAGAGTTATCGAGCAGTACTTC. It encodes CASSLEGFRVIEQYF. J is TRBJ2-7 and V is TRBV7-8; D perhaps matches TRBD1 (5 bases). The CDR3 is 15 amino acids. The germline V and J ends were trimmed by 1 base and 6 bases, with 16 bases remaining between them. Germline V gene lookup returns CDR1 SGHVS and CDR2 FQNEAQ.

The rearrangement uses TRBV9 and TRBJ1-1, with D possibly matching TRBD1 (6 bases). Looked up from germline, CDR1 is SGDLS and CDR2 is YYNGEE. The ends were cut back, 0 bases at V and 4 bases at J, with 16 bases in the middle. The CDR3 is 16 residues long. CDR3 coding DNA: TGTGCCAGCAGCGTAGAACAGGGCCTAAGGAGCACTGAAGCTTTCTTT. Translation gives CASSVEQGLRSTEAFF.

The count of this clone is one. Written as DNA, the CDR3 is TGCGCCAGCAGCCCGGGGACTATATCCACAGATACGCAGTATTTT. Translated, it gives CASSPGTISTDTQYF. This rearrangement joins TRBV5-1 to TRBJ2-3; 7 nucleotides match TRBD2. Unmatched junction bases numbered 7, after V lost 4 bases and J lost 2 bases. CDR3 length: 15 amino acids. Germline V gene lookup returns CDR1 SGHRS and CDR2 YFSETQ.

The chain carries TRBV5-6 and TRBJ2-6, with 10 bases fitting TRBD2. Germline V CDR1 and CDR2: SGHDT, YYEEEE. The V gene end was trimmed by 1 base and the J gene end by 4 bases; junction bases not matched to a gene: 11. There are 19 residues in the CDR3. The DNA of the CDR3 is TGTGCCAGCAGCTTGAGGGGACTAGCGTCCTCCCAGGGGGCCAACGTCCTGACTTTC. Amino acid sequence: CASSLRGLASSQGANVLTF.

The chain combines TRBV6-1 with TRBJ2-1; D perhaps matches TRBD1 (6 bases). Germline V gives CDR1 MNHNS, CDR2 SASEGT. CDR3 size: 10 residues. V shed 10 bases and J shed 15 bases, with 16 bases lying between them. CDR3 protein: CAIQDRVLFF. The DNA for the CDR3 is TGTGCCATCCAGGACAGAGTCCTGTTCTTC.

The rearrangement links TRBV7-2 to TRBJ2-7; D not resolved. The CDR3 contains 14 residues. Trimming took off 5 bases at V and 0 bases at J, with 11 bases between the two ends. Germline CDR1 SGHTA, CDR2 FQGNSA. CDR3 sequence (DNA): TGTGCCAGCAGCGTTCAGGAAAGCTCCTACGAGCAGTACTTC. This translates into CASSVQESSYEQYF.